What follows is one T cell receptor beta chain and its context. The antigen is undetermined. The data were taken from a study of T cell responses to AZD1222 COVID-19 vaccine. Whole-study context: The analysis combined second doses at about 4 or about 12 weeks.

Overall study findings and caveats: Two AZD1222 doses significantly raised spike-specific TCR breadth and depth over controls. Among spike-specific TCRs, nearly half reportedly target unmutated variant regions. There were repertoire samples only from the period after the peak T cell response.

V was trimmed by 4 bases and J by 3 bases, leaving 17 bases between them. This CDR3 has 15 residues. Germline lookup yields CDR1 SGHRS and CDR2 YFSETQ. Profiling relied on immunoSEQ multiplex PCR, and the TCRdb table lists in-frame clones only, not all of them. The table includes approximately 180,000 clones, 75% to 90% detected once. The chain employs TRBV5-1 and TRBJ2-7; tentative D call: TRBD2 (6 bases). The sequence was collected from an adult in good health. This sample comprised peripheral blood, obtained on day 0 of AZD1222 vaccination. The CDR3 spells CASSPSRSGNYEQYF. In nucleotides, the CDR3 is TGCGCCAGCAGCCCCTCCCGTAGCGGAAACTACGAGCAGTACTTC.